This T cell receptor beta chain was recorded in a study of identical twins. The CDR3 contains 16 residues. V lost 2 bases and J lost 1, with 14 bases in between. Germline values: CDR1 DFQATT, CDR2 SNEGSKA (reference sequence). Each CDR3 protein gets one entry after TCRdb re-called the 5' RACE reads with MiXCR. The profile covers roughly 490,000 distinct CDR3 sequences, with approximately 15% appearing a single time and about 0.94% taken by the ten largest. The same sample was also studied in work on yellow fever vaccine responses in identical twins.

This receptor was identified in a woman aged 18-30 years in good health. The sequenced sample consisted of CD4+ T cells sorted from blood. The rearrangement joins TRBV20-1 to TRBJ2-2; D gene unclear. The CDR3 nucleotides read TGCAGTGCTAGAATCCCCACCGGAGAGAACACCGGGGAGCTGTTTTTT. Its protein product is CSARIPTGENTGELFF.